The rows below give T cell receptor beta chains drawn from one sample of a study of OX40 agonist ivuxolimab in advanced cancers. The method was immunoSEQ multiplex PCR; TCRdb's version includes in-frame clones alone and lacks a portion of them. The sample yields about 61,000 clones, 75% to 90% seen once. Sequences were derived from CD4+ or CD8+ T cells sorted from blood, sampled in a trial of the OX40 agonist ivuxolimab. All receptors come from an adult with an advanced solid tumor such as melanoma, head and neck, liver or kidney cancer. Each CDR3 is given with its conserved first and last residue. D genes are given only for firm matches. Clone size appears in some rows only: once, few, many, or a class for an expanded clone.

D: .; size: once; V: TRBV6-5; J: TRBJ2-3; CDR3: CASSYSNRDTQYF; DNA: TGTGCCAGCAGTTACTCGAACCGGGATACGCAGTATTTT
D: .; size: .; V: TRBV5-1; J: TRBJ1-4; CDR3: CASSLDSYNEKLFF; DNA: TGCGCCAGCAGCTTGGACAGCTACAATGAAAAACTGTTTTTT
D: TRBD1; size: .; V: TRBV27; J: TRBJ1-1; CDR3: CASSGGTGRADTEAFF; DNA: TGTGCCAGCAGTGGGGGGACAGGGCGGGCGGACACTGAAGCTTTCTTT
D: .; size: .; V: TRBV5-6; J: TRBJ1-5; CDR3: CASSLGPPAPSSNQPQHF; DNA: TGTGCCAGCAGCTTGGGTCCACCCGCACCATCTAGCAATCAGCCCCAGCATTTT
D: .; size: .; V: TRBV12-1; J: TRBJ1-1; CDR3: CASRGGGDRTLNTEAFF; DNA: TGTGCCAGCAGGGGCGGGGGGGACAGAACTCTGAACACTGAAGCTTTCTTT
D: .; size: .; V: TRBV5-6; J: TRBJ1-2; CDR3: CASSLPQGQTTNYGYTF; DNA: TGTGCCAGCAGCTTGCCCCAAGGACAGACCACAAACTATGGCTACACCTTC
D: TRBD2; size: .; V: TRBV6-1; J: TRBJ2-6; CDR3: CAARGGGAGANVLTF; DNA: TGTGCCGCGCGCGGGGGGGGCGCTGGGGCCAACGTCCTGACTTTC
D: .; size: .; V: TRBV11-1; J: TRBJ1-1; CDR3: CASNSQGNTEAFF; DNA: TGTGCCAGCAACAGTCAGGGGAACACTGAAGCTTTCTTT
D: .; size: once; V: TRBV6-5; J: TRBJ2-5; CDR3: CASRRQETQYF; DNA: TGTGCCAGTCGTCGGCAAGAGACCCAGTACTTC
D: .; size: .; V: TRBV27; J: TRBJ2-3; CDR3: CASNLGQTAADTQYF; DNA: TGTGCCAGCAATTTAGGACAGACGGCGGCAGATACGCAGTATTTT
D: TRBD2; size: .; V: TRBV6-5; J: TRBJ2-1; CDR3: CASSYFRGSSYNEQFF; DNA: TGTGCCAGCAGTTACTTTCGCGGGAGCTCCTACAATGAGCAGTTCTTC
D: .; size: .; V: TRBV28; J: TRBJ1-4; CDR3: CASSSPGAGGEKLFF; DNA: TGTGCCAGCAGTTCACCAGGGGCGGGAGGGGAAAAACTGTTTTTT
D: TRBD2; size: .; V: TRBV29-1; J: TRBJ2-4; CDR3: CSVEAGLAGDIYKNIQYF; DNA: TGCAGCGTTGAAGCGGGGTTAGCGGGGGATATCTACAAAAACATTCAGTACTTC
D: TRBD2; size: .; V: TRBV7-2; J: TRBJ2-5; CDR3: CASSPPLAGGPRETQYF; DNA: TGTGCCAGCAGCCCGCCCCTAGCGGGGGGCCCTCGGGAGACCCAGTACTTC
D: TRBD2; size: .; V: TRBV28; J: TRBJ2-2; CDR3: CASSLTSAGELFF; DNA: TGTGCCAGCAGTTTAACTAGCGCCGGGGAGCTGTTTTTT
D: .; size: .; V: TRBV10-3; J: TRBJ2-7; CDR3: CAIRGNVHEQYF; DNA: TGTGCCATCAGAGGGAACGTCCACGAGCAGTACTTC
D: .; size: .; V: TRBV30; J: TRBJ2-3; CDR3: CAWTQGQADTQYF; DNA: TGTGCCTGGACCCAGGGTCAGGCAGATACGCAGTATTTT
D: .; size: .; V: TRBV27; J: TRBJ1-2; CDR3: CASSLRVRPNYGYTF; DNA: TGTGCCAGCAGTTTAAGAGTCAGACCCAACTATGGCTACACCTTC
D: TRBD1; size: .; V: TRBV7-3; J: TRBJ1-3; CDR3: CASSLRVGTADSGNTIYF; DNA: TGTGCCAGCAGCTTAAGAGTGGGGACAGCCGACTCTGGAAACACCATATATTTT
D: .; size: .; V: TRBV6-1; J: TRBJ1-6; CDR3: CASSEASGAHDSPLHF; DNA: TGTGCCAGCAGTGAAGCTTCAGGGGCGCATGATTCACCCCTCCACTTT
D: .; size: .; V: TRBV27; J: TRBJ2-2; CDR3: CASSSGYGELFF; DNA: TGTGCCAGCAGTTCAGGGTACGGGGAGCTGTTTTTT
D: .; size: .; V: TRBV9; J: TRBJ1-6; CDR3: CASSVGGAYNSPLHF; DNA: TGTGCCAGCAGCGTAGGAGGGGCCTATAATTCACCCCTCCACTTT